The 8 T cell receptor beta chains below come from one sample, sequenced in a study of blood T cell repertoires in COVID-19. TCRdb's copy holds only in-frame clones and misses some; the assay was immunoSEQ multiplex PCR. The top ten hold about 10% of the sample, which has 75,000 to 100,000 clones, 81% seen once. The sequencing input was peripheral blood. The receptors shown here come from a woman aged 80 or older with acute or convalescent COVID-19.

This clone was recorded a few times. The chain couples TRBV11-2 to TRBJ1-3; D may be TRBD1 (6 bases). Germline CDR1 and CDR2: SGHAT and FQNNGV. The CDR3 runs to 15 residues. Trimming cost V 6 bases and J 0 bases, with 12 bases left between them. The CDR3, as DNA: TGTGCCAGCAGTCCCAGGGGCATCTCTGGAAACACCATATATTTT. Translated, it gives CASSPRGISGNTIYF.

The chain joins TRBV10-1 to TRBJ2-3, with D tentatively TRBD1 (6 bases). V was trimmed by 4 bases and J by 4 bases, leaving 12 bases between them. The germline V gene has CDR1 WNHNN and CDR2 SYGVQD (reference sequence). The CDR3 extends over 14 amino acids. CDR3 sequence: CASSGATGSDTQYF. The DNA for the CDR3 is TGCGCCAGCAGTGGAGCGACAGGTTCAGATACGCAGTATTTT.

This clone has a single count. The chain combines TRBV5-1 with TRBJ2-2; D may be TRBD1 (5 bases). Between the trimmed V and J ends, which lost 2 bases and 1 base, there was a span of 12 bases. This CDR3 comprises 16 residues. CDR1 and CDR2 (germline): SGHRS, YFSETQ. The CDR3 nucleotides read TGCGCCAGCAGCTTCGCCGACAGCCGGAACACCGGGGAGCTGTTTTTT. Its protein is CASSFADSRNTGELFF.

The chain uses TRBV11-2 and TRBJ1-2; D ambiguous. This CDR3 spans 12 amino acids. With 4 bases removed from V and 4 bases from J, the gap between germline ends came to 7 bases. Germline V gene lookup returns CDR1 SGHAT and CDR2 FQNNGV. The CDR3 nucleotides are TGTGCCAGCAGCTACCGGTCCTATGGCTACACCTTC. It is translated as CASSYRSYGYTF.

The gene calls are TRBV28 and TRBJ2-3, with D maybe TRBD1 (5 bases). The length of the CDR3 is 13 residues. The V end was cut by 7 bases, the J end by 3 bases, with 11 bases between. Germline CDR1 reads MDHEN; CDR2 reads SYDVKM. The CDR3 protein is CASIMGLTDTQYF. The DNA for the CDR3 is TGTGCCAGCATAATGGGGCTAACAGATACGCAGTATTTT.

The rearrangement uses TRBV20-1 and TRBJ2-1, with TRBD2 identical over 10 bases. Germline V gene data show CDR1 as DFQATT and CDR2 as SNEGSKA (reference sequence). This CDR3 is 14 amino acids long. V lost 3 bases and J lost 10; bases outside the gene matches: 9. The CDR3 DNA reads TGCAGTGCTAGTCGAGCGGGGGGGTCTCGGGAGCAGTTCTTC. This translates into CSASRAGGSREQFF.

This chain joins TRBV7-9 and TRBJ2-3; the D is unclear. Germline loops: CDR1 SEHNR, CDR2 FQNEAQ (reference sequence). The V gene lost 5 bases and the J gene lost 0 bases, with 15 bases spanning the gap. This CDR3 contains 16 residues. The CDR3 bases are TGTGCCAGCAGCCTCAAGGCCAGCGTGAGCACAGATACGCAGTATTTT. Amino acid sequence: CASSLKASVSTDTQYF.

The gene calls are TRBV6-2 or TRBV6-3 and TRBJ1-6; TRBD1 agrees at 7 bases. The CDR3 contains 17 residues. V lost 0 bases and J lost 7; bases outside the gene matches: 9. Germline loops: CDR1 MNHEY, CDR2 SVGEGT. DNA of the CDR3: TGTGCCAGCAGTTACTCGAGGGACAGCCTTTCCAATTCACCCCTCCACTTT. Residues: CASSYSRDSLSNSPLHF.